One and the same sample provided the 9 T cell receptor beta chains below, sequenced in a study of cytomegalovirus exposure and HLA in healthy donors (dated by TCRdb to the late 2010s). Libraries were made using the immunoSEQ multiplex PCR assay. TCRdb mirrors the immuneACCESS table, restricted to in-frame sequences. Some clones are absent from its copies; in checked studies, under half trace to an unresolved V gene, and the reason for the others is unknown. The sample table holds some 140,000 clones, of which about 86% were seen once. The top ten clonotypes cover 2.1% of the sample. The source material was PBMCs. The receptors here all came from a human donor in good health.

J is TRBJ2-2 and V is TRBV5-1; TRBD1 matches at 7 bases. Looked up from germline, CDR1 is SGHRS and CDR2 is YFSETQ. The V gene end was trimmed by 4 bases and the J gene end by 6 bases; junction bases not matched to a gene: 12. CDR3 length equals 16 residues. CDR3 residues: CASSPRLNTGAGELFF. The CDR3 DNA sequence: TGCGCCAGCAGCCCAAGGTTGAATACAGGGGCCGGGGAGCTGTTTTTT.

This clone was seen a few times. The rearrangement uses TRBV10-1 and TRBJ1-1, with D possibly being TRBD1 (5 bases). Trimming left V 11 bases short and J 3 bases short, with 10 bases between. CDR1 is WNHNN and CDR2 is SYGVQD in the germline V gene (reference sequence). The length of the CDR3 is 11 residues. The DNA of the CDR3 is TGCGCCGGGGCGGGGTACACTGAAGCTTTCTTT. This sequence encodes CAGAGYTEAFF.

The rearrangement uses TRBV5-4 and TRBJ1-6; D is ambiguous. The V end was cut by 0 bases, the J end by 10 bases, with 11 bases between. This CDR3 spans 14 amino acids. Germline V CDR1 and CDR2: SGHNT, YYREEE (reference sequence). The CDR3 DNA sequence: TGTGCCAGCAGCTTGGCCTCGGTGCGATCACCCCTCCACTTT. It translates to CASSLASVRSPLHF.

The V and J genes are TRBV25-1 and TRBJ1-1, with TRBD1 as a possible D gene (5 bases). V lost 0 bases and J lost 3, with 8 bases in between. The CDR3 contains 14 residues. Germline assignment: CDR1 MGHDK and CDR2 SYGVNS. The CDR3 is CASSEYGGDTEAFF. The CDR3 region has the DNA TGTGCCAGCAGTGAATATGGAGGGGACACTGAAGCTTTCTTT.

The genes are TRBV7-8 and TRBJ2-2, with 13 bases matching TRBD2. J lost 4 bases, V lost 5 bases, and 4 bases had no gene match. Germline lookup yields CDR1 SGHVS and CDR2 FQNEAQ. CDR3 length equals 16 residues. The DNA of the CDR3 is TGTGCCAGCAGCCAAGGACTAGCGGGGGTCACCGGGGAGCTGTTTTTT. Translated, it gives CASSQGLAGVTGELFF.

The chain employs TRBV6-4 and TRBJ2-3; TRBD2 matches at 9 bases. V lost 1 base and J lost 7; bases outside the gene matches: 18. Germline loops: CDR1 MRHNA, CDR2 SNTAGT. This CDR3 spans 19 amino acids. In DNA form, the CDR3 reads TGTGCCAGCAGTGACTTTCGCCGGGGGAGCGGGAGGCCGTACCATACGCAGTATTTT. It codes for CASSDFRRGSGRPYHTQYF.

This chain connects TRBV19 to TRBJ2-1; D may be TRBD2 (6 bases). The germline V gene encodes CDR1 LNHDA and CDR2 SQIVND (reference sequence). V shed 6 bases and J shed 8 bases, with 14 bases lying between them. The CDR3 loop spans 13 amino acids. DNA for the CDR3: TGTGCCAGTAGGGTCGGCGGGGCCTATGAGCAGTTCTTC. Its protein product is CASRVGGAYEQFF.

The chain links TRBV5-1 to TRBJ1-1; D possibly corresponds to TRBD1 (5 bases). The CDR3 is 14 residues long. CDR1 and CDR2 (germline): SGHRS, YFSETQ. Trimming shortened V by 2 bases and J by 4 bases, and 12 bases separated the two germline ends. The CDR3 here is CASSFRQGGTEAFF. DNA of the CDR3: TGCGCCAGCAGCTTCAGGCAGGGCGGCACTGAAGCTTTCTTT.

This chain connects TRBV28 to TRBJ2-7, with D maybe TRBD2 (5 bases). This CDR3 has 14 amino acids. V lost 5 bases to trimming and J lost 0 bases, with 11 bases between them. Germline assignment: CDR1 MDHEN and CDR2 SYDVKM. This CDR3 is CASSIGLSSYEQYF. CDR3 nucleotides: TGTGCCAGCAGTATCGGACTCAGCTCCTACGAGCAGTACTTC.